Listed here are 5 T cell receptor beta chains from one sample, sequenced in a study of blood T cell repertoires in COVID-19. Measured with immunoSEQ multiplex PCR; TCRdb has only the in-frame clones, and not every one. The table has approximately 530,000 clones, roughly 89% seen once. Sequenced input: peripheral blood. These receptors all stem from a woman in her 50s with COVID-19, enrolled during active disease.

The V and J genes are TRBV7-8 and TRBJ1-5; TRBD1 agrees at 8 bases. Trimming took 5 bases from V and 3 from J; bases not matched to a gene: 6. The CDR3 has 15 amino acids. Looked up from germline, CDR1 is SGHVS and CDR2 is FQNEAQ. The CDR3 protein is CASSMDRVFNQPQHF. The CDR3 nucleotides are TGTGCCAGCAGCATGGACAGGGTCTTCAATCAGCCCCAGCATTTT.

The chain combines TRBV27 with TRBJ1-6; 10 nucleotides line up with TRBD1. Germline trimming cut 3 bases from V and 0 bases from J; bases unmatched to any gene: 5. Germline CDR1 is MNHEY and CDR2 is SMNVEV (reference sequence). The CDR3 consists of 18 residues. The CDR3 DNA sequence: TGTGCCAGCAGTTTGGGGCGGACAGGGGGCTCCTATAATTCACCCCTCCACTTT. This gives the protein CASSLGRTGGSYNSPLHF.

The chain joins TRBV3-1 (or the pseudogene TRBV3-2) to TRBJ2-3, with 8 bases identical to TRBD1. CDR3 size: 14 residues. Per germline, CDR1 LGHDT and CDR2 YNNKEL (reference sequence). Trimming at V came to 4 bases and at J to 3 bases, leaving 3 bases not matched to a gene. CDR3 sequence (DNA): TGTGCCAGCAGCCCCCGACAGGGGACAGATACGCAGTATTTT. Its translation is CASSPRQGTDTQYF.

This rearrangement joins TRBV2 to TRBJ1-2; D might be TRBD1 (5 bases). In germline, CDR1 is SNHLY, CDR2 FYNNEI. With 7 bases removed from V and 8 bases from J, the gap between germline ends came to 14 bases. The CDR3 is 12 amino acids. The chain's CDR3 is CASTVRGEGYTF. In nucleotides, the CDR3 is TGTGCCAGCACAGTCCGGGGGGAAGGCTACACCTTC.

The chain employs TRBV20-1 and TRBJ2-1; the D is unclear. The CDR3 has 11 amino acids. Germline CDR1 DFQATT, CDR2 SNEGSKA (reference sequence). Trimming left V 0 bases short and J 7 bases short, with 4 bases between. The CDR3 protein is CSARDRNEQFF. CDR3 in DNA: TGCAGTGCTAGAGATCGGAATGAGCAGTTCTTC.